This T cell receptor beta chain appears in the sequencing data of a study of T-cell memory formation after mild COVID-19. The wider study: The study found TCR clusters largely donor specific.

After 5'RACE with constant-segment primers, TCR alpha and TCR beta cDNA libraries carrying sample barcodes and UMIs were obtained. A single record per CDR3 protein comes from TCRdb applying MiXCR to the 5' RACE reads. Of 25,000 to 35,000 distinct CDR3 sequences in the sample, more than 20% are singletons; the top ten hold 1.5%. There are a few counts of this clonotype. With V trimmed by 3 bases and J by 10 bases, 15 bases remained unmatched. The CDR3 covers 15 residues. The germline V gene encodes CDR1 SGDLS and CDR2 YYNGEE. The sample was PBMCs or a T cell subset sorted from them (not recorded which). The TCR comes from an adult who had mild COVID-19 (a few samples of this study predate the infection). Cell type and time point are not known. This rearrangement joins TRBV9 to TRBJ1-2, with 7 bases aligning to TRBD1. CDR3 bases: TGTGCCAGCAGCGGGTGGGAATGGGACAGCATCGCCTACACCTTC. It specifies CASSGWEWDSIAYTF.